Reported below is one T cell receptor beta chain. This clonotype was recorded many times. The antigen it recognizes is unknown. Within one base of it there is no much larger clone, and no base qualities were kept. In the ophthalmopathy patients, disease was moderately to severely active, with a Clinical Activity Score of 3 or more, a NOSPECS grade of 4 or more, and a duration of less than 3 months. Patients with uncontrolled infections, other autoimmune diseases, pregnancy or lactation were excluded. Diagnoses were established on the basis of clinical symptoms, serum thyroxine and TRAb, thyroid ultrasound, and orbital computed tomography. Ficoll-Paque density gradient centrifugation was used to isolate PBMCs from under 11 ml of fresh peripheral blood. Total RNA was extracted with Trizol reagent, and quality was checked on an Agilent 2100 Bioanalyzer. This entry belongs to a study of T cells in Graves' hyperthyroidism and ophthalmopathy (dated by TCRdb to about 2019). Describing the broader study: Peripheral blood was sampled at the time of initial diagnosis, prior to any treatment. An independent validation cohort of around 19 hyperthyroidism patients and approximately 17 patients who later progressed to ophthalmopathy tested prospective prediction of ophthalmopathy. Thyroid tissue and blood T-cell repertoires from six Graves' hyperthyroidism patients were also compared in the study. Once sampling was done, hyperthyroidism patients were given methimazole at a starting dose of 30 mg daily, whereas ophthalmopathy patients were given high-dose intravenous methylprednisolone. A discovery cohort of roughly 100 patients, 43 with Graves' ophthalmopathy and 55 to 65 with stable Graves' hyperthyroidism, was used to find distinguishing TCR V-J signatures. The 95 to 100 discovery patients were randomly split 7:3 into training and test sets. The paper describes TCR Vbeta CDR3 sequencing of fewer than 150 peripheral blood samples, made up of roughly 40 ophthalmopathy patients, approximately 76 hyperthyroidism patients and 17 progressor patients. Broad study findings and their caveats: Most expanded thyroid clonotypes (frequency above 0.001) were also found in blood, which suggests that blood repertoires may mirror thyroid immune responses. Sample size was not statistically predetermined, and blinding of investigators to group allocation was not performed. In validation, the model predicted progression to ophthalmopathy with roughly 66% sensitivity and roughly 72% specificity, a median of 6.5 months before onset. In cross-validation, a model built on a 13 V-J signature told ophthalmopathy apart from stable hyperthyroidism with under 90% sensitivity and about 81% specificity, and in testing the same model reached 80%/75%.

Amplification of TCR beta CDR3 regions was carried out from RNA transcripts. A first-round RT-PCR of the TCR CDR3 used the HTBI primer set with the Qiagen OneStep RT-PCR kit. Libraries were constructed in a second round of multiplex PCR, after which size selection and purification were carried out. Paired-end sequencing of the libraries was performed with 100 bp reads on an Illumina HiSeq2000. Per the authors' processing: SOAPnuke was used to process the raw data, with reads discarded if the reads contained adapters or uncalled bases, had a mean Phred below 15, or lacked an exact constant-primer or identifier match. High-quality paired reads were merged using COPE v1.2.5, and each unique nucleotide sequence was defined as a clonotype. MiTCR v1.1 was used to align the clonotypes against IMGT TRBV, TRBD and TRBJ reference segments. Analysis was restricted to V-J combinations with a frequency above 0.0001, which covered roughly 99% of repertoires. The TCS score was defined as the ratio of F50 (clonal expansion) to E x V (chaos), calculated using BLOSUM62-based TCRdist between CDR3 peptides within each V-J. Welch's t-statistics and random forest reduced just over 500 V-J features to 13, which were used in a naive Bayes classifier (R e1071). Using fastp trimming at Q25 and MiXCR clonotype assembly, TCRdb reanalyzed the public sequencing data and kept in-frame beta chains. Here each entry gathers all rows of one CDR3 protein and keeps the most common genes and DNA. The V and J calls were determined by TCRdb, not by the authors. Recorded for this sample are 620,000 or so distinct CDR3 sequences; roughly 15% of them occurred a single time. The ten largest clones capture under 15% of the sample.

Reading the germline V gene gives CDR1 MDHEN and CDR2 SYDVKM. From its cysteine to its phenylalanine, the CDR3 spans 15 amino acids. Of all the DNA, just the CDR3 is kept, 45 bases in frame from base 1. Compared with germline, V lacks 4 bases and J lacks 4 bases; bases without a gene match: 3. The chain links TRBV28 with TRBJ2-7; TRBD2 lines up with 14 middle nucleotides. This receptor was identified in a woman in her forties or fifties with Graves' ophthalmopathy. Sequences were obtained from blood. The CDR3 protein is CASSWGTSGSYEQYF. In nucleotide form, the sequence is TGTGCCAGCAGTTGGGGGACTAGCGGGAGTTACGAGCAGTACTTC.